These 12 T cell receptor beta chains share one sample of origin, sequenced in a study of T cells in localized non-small cell lung cancer (dated by TCRdb to about 2020). Library method: the immunoSEQ multiplex PCR assay. The table was pulled from immuneACCESS by TCRdb, which kept in-frame rearrangements only. Such tables lose some clones; where checked, under half of the loss comes from unresolved V genes, and the rest has no known cause. In all, the sample holds about 41,000 clones, and approximately 86% of those were seen once. The biggest ten clones account for roughly 7% of the sample. Source: peripheral blood, taken before any cancer treatment. All receptors derive from a woman between 18 and 55 years old with stage III lung adenocarcinoma.

This clone was detected once. V is TRBV5-4 and J is TRBJ2-1; 9 bases agree with TRBD2. Germline lookup yields CDR1 SGHNT and CDR2 YYREEE (reference sequence). V trimming: 0 bases; J trimming: 7 bases; junction bases outside the gene matches: 11. The CDR3 is made up of 17 amino acids. DNA of the CDR3: TGTGCCAGCAGCTTGGCCAAGGCTAGCGGGGCGCGAAATGAGCAGTTCTTC. It translates to CASSLAKASGARNEQFF.

This sequence joins TRBV19 and TRBJ1-1, with a weak D call TRBD1 (5 bases). The V end was cut by 3 bases, the J end by 5 bases, with 16 bases between. The CDR3 is 15 amino acids. CDR1 and CDR2 from the germline V gene are LNHDA and SQIVND (reference sequence). CDR3 sequence (DNA): TGTGCCAGTAGTATTGGGGCGAACAGTTGGACTGAAGCTTTCTTT. This encodes CASSIGANSWTEAFF. Supplemented by reference TRBV19 and TRBJ1-1, the full variable domain reads DGGITQSPKYLFRKEGQNVTLSCEQNLNHDAMYWYRQDPGQGLRLIYYSQIVNDFQKGDIAEGYSVSREKKESFPLTVTSAQKNPTAFYLCASSIGANSWTEAFFGQGTRLTVV.

This rearrangement joins TRBV21-1 to TRBJ1-5; TRBD1, the D gene given by the table, was not confirmed from the DNA. TRBV21-1 represents a pseudogene. The CDR3 spans 18 residues. The CDR3 DNA reads TGTGCCAGCAGCAAAAGACCTTTCAGGGGGTCGAGCAATCAGCCCCAGCATTTT. It yields the protein CASSKRPFRGSSNQPQHF.

This chain joins TRBV2 and TRBJ1-2; TRBD1 agrees at 11 bases. Trimming took 4 bases from V and 8 from J; bases not matched to a gene: 9. Germline CDR1 SNHLY, CDR2 FYNNEI. CDR3 length equals 15 residues. DNA of the CDR3: TGTGCCAGCAGTGTGGGGACAGGGGGAGTAAGGGGCTACACCTTC. Its protein product is CASSVGTGGVRGYTF.

V usage is TRBV7-3 and J usage is TRBJ2-5; 7 nucleotides agree with TRBD2. With 5 bases clipped from V and 1 base from J, the junction kept 4 bases outside the gene matches. This CDR3 contains 14 residues. The germline V gene encodes CDR1 SGHTA and CDR2 FQGTGA. Here the CDR3 DNA reads TGTGCCAGCAGCCCCTCGGGGGGCCAAGAGACCCAGTACTTC. Translated: CASSPSGGQETQYF.

The gene calls are TRBV7-2 and TRBJ2-2; 7 bases agree with TRBD1. Unmatched junction bases numbered 0, after V lost 1 base and J lost 4 bases. This CDR3 is 14 amino acids long. From germline, CDR1 is SGHTA and CDR2 FQGNSA. This chain's CDR3 is CASSLGQGTGELFF. The CDR3 bases are TGTGCCAGCAGCTTAGGACAGGGCACCGGGGAGCTGTTTTTT.

This chain connects TRBV7-2 to TRBJ2-2, with 8 bases lining up with TRBD2. Germline V gives CDR1 SGHTA, CDR2 FQGNSA. After removal of 5 bases from V and 6 bases from J, the junction contained 8 bases not matched to a gene. There are 15 residues in the CDR3. CDR3 nucleotides: TGTGCCAGCAGCCCGGGGGTGGGACTAGCCGGGGAGCTGTTTTTT. This gives the protein CASSPGVGLAGELFF. The whole variable domain, filled in from reference TRBV7-2 and TRBJ2-2, reads GAGVSQSPSNKVTEKGKDVELRCDPISGHTALYWYRQSLGQGLEFLIYFQGNSAPDKSGLPSDRFSAERTGGSVSTLTIQRTQQEDSAVYLCASSPGVGLAGELFFGEGSRLTVL.

This sequence joins TRBV7-9 and TRBJ2-1; 7 positions agree with TRBD2. Germline loops: CDR1 SEHNR, CDR2 FQNEAQ (reference sequence). V trimming: 5 bases; J trimming: 3 bases; junction bases outside the gene matches: 13. The CDR3 extends over 17 amino acids. Here the CDR3 reads CASSENLGGGSYNEQFF. The CDR3 coding sequence is TGTGCCAGCAGCGAAAACCTGGGCGGGGGTAGCTACAATGAGCAGTTCTTC.

The rearrangement joins TRBV5-1 to TRBJ1-2; D is unresolved. From germline, CDR1 is SGHRS and CDR2 YFSETQ. The CDR3 extends over 13 amino acids. Trimming removed 0 bases at V and 4 bases at J, with 7 bases between. The CDR3 here is CASSLDPVYGYTF. In DNA, the CDR3 is TGCGCCAGCAGCTTGGATCCTGTCTATGGCTACACCTTC.

V is TRBV11-1 and J is TRBJ2-1, with 12 positions matching TRBD2. The CDR3 sequence is 16 residues long. Germline-derived CDR1 and CDR2 are SGHAT and FQDESV (reference sequence). Germline trimming cut 0 bases from V and 5 bases from J; bases unmatched to any gene: 2. The CDR3 sequence is CASSLAGLAGHNEQFF. The CDR3 region has the DNA TGTGCCAGCAGCTTAGCCGGACTAGCGGGACACAATGAGCAGTTCTTC.

The rearrangement links TRBV6-1 to TRBJ2-1, with TRBD1 matching over 9 bases. The CDR3 sequence is 15 residues long. V lost 7 bases and J lost 4; bases outside the gene matches: 8. From germline, CDR1 is MNHNS and CDR2 SASEGT. The CDR3, as DNA: TGTGCCAGCACTTTCCGGGACAGGGATTACAATGAGCAGTTCTTC. Its protein product is CASTFRDRDYNEQFF.

The chain is built from TRBV28 and TRBJ1-6; D might be TRBD1 (5 bases). The V end was cut by 6 bases, the J end by 9 bases, with 18 bases between. The CDR3 consists of 15 residues. Germline V gene lookup returns CDR1 MDHEN and CDR2 SYDVKM. CDR3 sequence (DNA): TGTGCCAGCAGGTCGATTACTGGGGGTGGTTCACCCCTCCACTTT. Translating gives CASRSITGGGSPLHF.